This T cell receptor (beta chain) was identified during a study of blood T cell repertoires in COVID-19. Clones were read by immunoSEQ multiplex PCR, and TCRdb kept only the in-frame ones, dropping some. The sample consists of around 200,000 clones, about nine tenths of them appearing once. V dropped 4 bases and J dropped 7 bases, with 13 bases sitting between them. The CDR3 is 13 residues long. The germline V gene has CDR1 LGHDT and CDR2 YNNKEL (reference sequence). The chain has TRBV3-1 (or the pseudogene TRBV3-2) and TRBJ1-2; D possibly corresponds to TRBD1 (5 bases). Sequencing was performed on PBMCs or T cells enriched from blood (not recorded which). The sequence came from a woman in her 50s in a cohort exposed to, infected with or recovered from COVID-19 (not recorded which). This CDR3 is CASSRTGDSGYTF. For the CDR3, the DNA is TGTGCCAGCAGCCGGACCGGGGACTCTGGCTACACCTTC.